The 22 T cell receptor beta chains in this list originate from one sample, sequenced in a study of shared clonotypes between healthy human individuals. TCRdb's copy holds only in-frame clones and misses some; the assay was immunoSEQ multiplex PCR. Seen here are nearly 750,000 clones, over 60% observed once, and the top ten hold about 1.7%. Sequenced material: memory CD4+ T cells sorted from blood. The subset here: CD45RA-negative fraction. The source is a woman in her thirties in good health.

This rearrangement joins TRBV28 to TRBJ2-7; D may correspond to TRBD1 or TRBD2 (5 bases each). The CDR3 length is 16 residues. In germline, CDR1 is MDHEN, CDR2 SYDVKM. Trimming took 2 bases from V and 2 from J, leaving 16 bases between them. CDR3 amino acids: CASSLRAGTATYEQYF. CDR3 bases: TGTGCCAGCAGTTTACGTGCCGGGACGGCTACCTACGAGCAGTACTTC. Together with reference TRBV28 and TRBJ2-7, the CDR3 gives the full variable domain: DVKVTQSSRYLVKRTGEKVFLECVQDMDHENMFWYRQDPGLGLRLIYFSYDVKMKEKGDIPEGYSVSREKKERFSLILESASTNQTSMYLCASSLRAGTATYEQYFGPGTRLTVT.

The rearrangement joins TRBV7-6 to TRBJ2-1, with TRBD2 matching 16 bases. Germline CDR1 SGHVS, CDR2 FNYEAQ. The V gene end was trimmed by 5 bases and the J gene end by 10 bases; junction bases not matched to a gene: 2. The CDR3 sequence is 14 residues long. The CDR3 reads CASSTGLAGGEQFF. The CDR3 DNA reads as TGTGCCAGCAGCACGGGACTAGCGGGAGGGGAGCAGTTCTTC.

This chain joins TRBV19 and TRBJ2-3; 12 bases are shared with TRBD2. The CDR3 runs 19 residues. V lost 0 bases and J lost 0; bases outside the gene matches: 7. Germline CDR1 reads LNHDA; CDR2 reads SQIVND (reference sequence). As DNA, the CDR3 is TGTGCCAGTAGTATAGATGCTAGCGGGAGGGCCGGGAGCACAGATACGCAGTATTTT. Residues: CASSIDASGRAGSTDTQYF.

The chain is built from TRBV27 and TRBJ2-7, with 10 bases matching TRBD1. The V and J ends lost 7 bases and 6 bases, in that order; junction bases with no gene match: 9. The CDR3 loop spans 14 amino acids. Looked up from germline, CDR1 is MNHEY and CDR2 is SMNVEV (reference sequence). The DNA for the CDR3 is TGTGCCAGCACCTGGACAGGGGGGGTCGGCGAGCAGTACTTC. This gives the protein CASTWTGGVGEQYF.

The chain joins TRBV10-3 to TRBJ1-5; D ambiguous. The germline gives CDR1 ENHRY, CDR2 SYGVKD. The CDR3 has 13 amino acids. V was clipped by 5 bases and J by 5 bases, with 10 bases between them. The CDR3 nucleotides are TGTGCCATCAGTTACAGCAGCGATCAGCCCCAGCATTTT. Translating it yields CAISYSSDQPQHF.

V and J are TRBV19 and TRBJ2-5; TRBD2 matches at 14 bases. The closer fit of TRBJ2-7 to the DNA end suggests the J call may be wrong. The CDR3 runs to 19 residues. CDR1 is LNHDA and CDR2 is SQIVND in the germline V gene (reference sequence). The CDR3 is CASSTQGTSGSTDSYEQYF. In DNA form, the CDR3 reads TGTGCCAGTAGTACACAGGGGACTAGCGGGAGCACGGACTCCTACGAGCAGTACTTC.

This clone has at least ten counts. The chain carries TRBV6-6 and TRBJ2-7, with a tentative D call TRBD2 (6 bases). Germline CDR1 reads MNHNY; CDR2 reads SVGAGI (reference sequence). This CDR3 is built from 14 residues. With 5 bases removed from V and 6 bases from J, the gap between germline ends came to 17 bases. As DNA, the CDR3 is TGTGCCAGCAGTGCCGTCGGGGAGGTATCCGAGCAGTACTTC. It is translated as CASSAVGEVSEQYF.

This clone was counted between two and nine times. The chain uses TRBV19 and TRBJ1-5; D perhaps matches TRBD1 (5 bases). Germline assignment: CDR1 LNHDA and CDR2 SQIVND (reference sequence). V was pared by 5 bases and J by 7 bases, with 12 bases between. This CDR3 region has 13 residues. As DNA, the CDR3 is TGTGCCAGTAGTGGGACCACGGGACAGCCCCAGCATTTT. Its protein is CASSGTTGQPQHF.

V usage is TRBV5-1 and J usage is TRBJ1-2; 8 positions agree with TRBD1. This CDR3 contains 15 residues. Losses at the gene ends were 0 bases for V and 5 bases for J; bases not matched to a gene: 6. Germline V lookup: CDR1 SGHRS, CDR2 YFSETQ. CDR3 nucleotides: TGCGCCAGCAGCTTGGGGACAGGGACGCCTTATGGCTACACCTTC. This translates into CASSLGTGTPYGYTF.

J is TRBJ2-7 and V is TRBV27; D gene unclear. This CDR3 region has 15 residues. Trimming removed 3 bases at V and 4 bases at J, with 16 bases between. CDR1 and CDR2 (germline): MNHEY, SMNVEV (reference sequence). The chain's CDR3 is CASSFLGFHPYEQYF. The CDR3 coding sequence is TGTGCCAGCAGTTTTCTGGGGTTCCATCCTTACGAGCAGTACTTC.

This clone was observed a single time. The CDR3 loop reads CASKSTGGNTEAFF. CDR3 sequence (DNA): TGTGCCAGCAAGTCGACAGGGGGCAACACTGAAGCTTTCTTT. This sequence joins TRBV2 and TRBJ1-1; TRBD1 agrees at 10 bases. V lost 7 bases and J lost 2; bases outside the gene matches: 4. CDR3 length: 14 amino acids. Germline CDR1 reads SNHLY; CDR2 reads FYNNEI.

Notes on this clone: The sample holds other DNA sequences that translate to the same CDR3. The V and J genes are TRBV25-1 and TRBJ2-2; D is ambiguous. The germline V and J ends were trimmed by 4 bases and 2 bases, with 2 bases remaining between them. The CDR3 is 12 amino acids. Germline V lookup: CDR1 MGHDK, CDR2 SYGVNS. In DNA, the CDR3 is TGTGCCAGCAGTGGAAACACCGGGGAGCTGTTTTTT. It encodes CASSGNTGELFF.

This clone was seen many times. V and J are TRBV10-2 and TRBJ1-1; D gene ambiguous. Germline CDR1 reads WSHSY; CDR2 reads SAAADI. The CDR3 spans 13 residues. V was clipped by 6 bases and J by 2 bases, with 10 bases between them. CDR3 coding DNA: TGCGCCAGCAGCGGGCAGACAAACACTGAAGCTTTCTTT. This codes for CASSGQTNTEAFF.

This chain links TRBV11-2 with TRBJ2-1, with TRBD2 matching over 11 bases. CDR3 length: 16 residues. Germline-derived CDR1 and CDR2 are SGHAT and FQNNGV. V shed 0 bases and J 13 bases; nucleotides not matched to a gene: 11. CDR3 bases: TGTGCCAGCAGCTTAGATTTAGCGGGAGGGCTGGGGAAACAGTTCTTC. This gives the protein CASSLDLAGGLGKQFF. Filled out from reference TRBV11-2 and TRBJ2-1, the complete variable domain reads EAGVAQSPRYKIIEKRQSVAFWCNPISGHATLYWYQQILGQGPKLLIQFQNNGVVDDSQLPKDRFSAERLKGVDSTLKIQPAKLEDSAVYLCASSLDLAGGLGKQFFGPGTRLTVL.

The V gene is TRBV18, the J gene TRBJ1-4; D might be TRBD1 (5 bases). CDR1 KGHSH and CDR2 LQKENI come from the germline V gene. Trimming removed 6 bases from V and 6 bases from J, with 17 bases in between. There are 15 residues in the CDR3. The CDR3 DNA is TGTGCCAGCTCGCCCGGGACGGAAGACTATGAAAAACTGTTTTTT. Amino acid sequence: CASSPGTEDYEKLFF.

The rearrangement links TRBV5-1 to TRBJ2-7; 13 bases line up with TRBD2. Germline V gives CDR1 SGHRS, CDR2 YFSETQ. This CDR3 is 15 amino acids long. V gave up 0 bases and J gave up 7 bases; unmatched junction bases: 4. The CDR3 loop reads CASSLGLAGGQEQYF. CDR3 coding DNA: TGCGCCAGCAGCTTGGGACTAGCGGGAGGCCAGGAGCAGTACTTC.

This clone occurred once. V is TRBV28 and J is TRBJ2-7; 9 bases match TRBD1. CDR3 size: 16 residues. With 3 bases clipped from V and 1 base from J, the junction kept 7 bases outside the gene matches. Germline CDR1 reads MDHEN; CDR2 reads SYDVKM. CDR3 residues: CASSFDWTGVSYEQYF. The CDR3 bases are TGTGCCAGCAGTTTTGACTGGACAGGGGTTTCCTACGAGCAGTACTTC.

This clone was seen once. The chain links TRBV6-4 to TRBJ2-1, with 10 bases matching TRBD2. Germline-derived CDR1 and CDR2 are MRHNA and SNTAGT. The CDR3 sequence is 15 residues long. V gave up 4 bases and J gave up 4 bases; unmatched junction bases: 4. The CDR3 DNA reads TGTGCCAGCAGTGTTCTAGCGGGGGCTTACAATGAGCAGTTCTTC. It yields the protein CASSVLAGAYNEQFF.

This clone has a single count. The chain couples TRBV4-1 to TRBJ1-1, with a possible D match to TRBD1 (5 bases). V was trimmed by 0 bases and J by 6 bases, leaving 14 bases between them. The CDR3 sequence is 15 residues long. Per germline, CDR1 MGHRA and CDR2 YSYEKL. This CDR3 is CASSQDRRGNAEAFF. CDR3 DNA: TGCGCCAGCAGCCAAGATCGACGGGGCAACGCTGAAGCTTTCTTT.

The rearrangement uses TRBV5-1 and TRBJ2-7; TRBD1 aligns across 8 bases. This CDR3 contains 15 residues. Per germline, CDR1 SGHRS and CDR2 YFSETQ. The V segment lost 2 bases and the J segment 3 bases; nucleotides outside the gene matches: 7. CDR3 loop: CASSLPTGEFYEQYF. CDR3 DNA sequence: TGCGCCAGCAGCTTACCGACAGGGGAGTTCTACGAGCAGTACTTC.

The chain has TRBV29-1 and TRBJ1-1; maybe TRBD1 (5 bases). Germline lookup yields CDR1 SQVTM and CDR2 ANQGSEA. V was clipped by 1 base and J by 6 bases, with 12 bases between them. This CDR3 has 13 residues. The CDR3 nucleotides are TGCAGCGTTGAAGGGGGCCGGGAAGCTGAAGCTTTCTTT. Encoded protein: CSVEGGREAEAFF.

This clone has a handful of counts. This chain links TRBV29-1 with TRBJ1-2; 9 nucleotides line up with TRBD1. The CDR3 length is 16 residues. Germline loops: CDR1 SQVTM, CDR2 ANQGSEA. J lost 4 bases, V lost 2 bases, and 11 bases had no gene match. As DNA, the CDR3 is TGCAGCGTTGAAAACTTTCGGACAGGGGTAGTCTATGGCTACACCTTC. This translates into CSVENFRTGVVYGYTF.